This is a list of T cell receptor beta chains from one sample in a study of control samples from healthy donors and cancer patients. Libraries were prepared by immunoSEQ multiplex PCR; TCRdb keeps only in-frame clonotypes and omits some of them. The data show approximately 100,000 clones, around 89% seen once. The source material was blood. These receptors originate from a young man in good health. The CDR3 runs from the conserved cysteine through the conserved F or W. Fields, in order: D gene, CDR3 length, V gene, CDR3 protein. D genes are given only for firm matches.

D gene: TRBD1
CDR3 length: 18
V gene: TRBV7-9
CDR3 protein: CASSSPLEGQGSYNEQFF

D gene: TRBD1
CDR3 length: 14
V gene: TRBV15
CDR3 protein: CATRKTGTATEAFF

D gene: .
CDR3 length: 14
V gene: TRBV6-5
CDR3 protein: CATQLGRTNTEAFF

D gene: TRBD2
CDR3 length: 15
V gene: TRBV7-2
CDR3 protein: CASSLGRREYYEQYF

D gene: .
CDR3 length: 12
V gene: TRBV6-2/TRBV6-3
CDR3 protein: CASSYPADEQFF

D gene: TRBD1
CDR3 length: 14
V gene: TRBV29-1
CDR3 protein: CSVVGTGDDYGYTF

D gene: .
CDR3 length: 15
V gene: TRBV28
CDR3 protein: CASRAPGPSNQPQHF

D gene: TRBD2
CDR3 length: 16
V gene: TRBV5-4
CDR3 protein: CASSDGTRIIAGELFF

D gene: .
CDR3 length: 14
V gene: TRBV3-1/TRBV3-2
CDR3 protein: CASSQDLAGYEAFF

D gene: .
CDR3 length: 16
V gene: TRBV5-6
CDR3 protein: CASSLGQAYPISPLHF

D gene: TRBD2
CDR3 length: 14
V gene: TRBV28
CDR3 protein: CASARAGGSETQYF

D gene: .
CDR3 length: 12
V gene: TRBV28
CDR3 protein: CASRRYTAEAFF

D gene: TRBD1
CDR3 length: 16
V gene: TRBV24-1
CDR3 protein: CATSDLPGTGGYEQFF

D gene: .
CDR3 length: 13
V gene: TRBV19
CDR3 protein: CASSTPQQRETYF

D gene: .
CDR3 length: 14
V gene: TRBV30
CDR3 protein: CAWSVGQVNQPQHF

D gene: TRBD1
CDR3 length: 15
V gene: TRBV3-1/TRBV3-2
CDR3 protein: CASSQDRQGAGRAFF

D gene: .
CDR3 length: 17
V gene: TRBV5-1
CDR3 protein: CASSLGPNALGGNTIYF

D gene: .
CDR3 length: 14
V gene: TRBV19
CDR3 protein: CASRETSLNSPLHF

D gene: TRBD2
CDR3 length: 15
V gene: TRBV3-1/TRBV3-2
CDR3 protein: CASSTRGGNPSEQYF

D gene: .
CDR3 length: 14
V gene: TRBV5-4
CDR3 protein: CASSPSRTDSPLHF

D gene: .
CDR3 length: 16
V gene: TRBV11-2
CDR3 protein: CASSLGWGRSISGYTF

D gene: .
CDR3 length: 14
V gene: TRBV5-1
CDR3 protein: CASSLDLLGEKLFF

D gene: .
CDR3 length: 14
V gene: TRBV7-2
CDR3 protein: CASREDHAAGELFF

D gene: .
CDR3 length: 15
V gene: TRBV28
CDR3 protein: CASSETGDSNQPQHF

D gene: .
CDR3 length: 13
V gene: TRBV4-1
CDR3 protein: CASSQALVETQYF

D gene: .
CDR3 length: 13
V gene: TRBV4-1
CDR3 protein: CASRGLLFSTQYF

D gene: TRBD1
CDR3 length: 13
V gene: TRBV5-4
CDR3 protein: CASSKGQEEEQYF

D gene: .
CDR3 length: 16
V gene: TRBV23-1
CDR3 protein: CASSRFNRKMNTEAFF

D gene: TRBD1
CDR3 length: 16
V gene: TRBV5-1
CDR3 protein: CASSPGGNSGANVLTF